This T cell receptor (beta chain) was profiled in a study of neurological immune-mediated disorders. Study-level background: There were roughly 35 multiple sclerosis patients; around 31 were relapsing-remitting and 3 were secondary progressive.

Overall study findings and caveats: The repertoires of 18 of 34 multiple sclerosis patients were placed by phylogenetic grouping in a single related-CDR3 cluster, which may be a signature.

This clonotype appeared many times. Its antigen is unidentified. Germline CDR1 is DFQATT and CDR2 is SNEGSKA (reference sequence). The CDR3 covers 11 residues. With V trimmed by 5 bases and J by 9 bases, 6 bases remained unmatched. The method for making cDNA was 5'RACE, and it used 10-nucleotide random UMIs. MiXCR, run by TCRdb on the 5' RACE reads, gives a single entry per CDR3 protein. Found here are around 50,000 distinct CDR3 sequences, about 3.8% of them singletons; the top ten hold 6.5%. Sequencing was carried out using PBMCs. This sequence originates from a man in his sixties with multiple sclerosis. This sequence joins TRBV20-1 and TRBJ2-7, with 8 nucleotides matching TRBD1. The CDR3 DNA is TGCAGTGCTCTACAGGGGGACAGGCAGTACTTC. Translated, it gives CSALQGDRQYF.